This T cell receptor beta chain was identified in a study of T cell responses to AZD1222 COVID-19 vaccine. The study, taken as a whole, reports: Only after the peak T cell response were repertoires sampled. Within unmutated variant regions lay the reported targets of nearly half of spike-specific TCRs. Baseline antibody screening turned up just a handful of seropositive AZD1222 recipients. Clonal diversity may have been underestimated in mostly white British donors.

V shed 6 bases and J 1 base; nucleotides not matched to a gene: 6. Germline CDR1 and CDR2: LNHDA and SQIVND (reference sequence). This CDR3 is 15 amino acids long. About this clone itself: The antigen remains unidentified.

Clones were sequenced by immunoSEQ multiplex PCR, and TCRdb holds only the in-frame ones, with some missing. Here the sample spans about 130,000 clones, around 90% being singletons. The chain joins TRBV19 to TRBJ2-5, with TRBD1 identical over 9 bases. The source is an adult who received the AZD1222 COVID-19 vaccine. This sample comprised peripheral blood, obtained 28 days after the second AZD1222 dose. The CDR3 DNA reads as TGTGCCAGTAGAAGGACAGGGGCCGTCCAAGAGACCCAGTACTTC. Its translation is CASRRTGAVQETQYF.